The source of this T cell receptor beta chain is a study of shared clonotypes between healthy human individuals. General study results and limits: The generation probabilities recorded for non-shared clonotypes fell below those of clonotypes shared by all four donors. Some naive CD4 clonotypes, around 4.7%, turned up in common across a few donors.

In the case of this clone: The antigen is undetermined.

Germline V gene lookup returns CDR1 MDHEN and CDR2 SYDVKM. The CDR3 covers 14 residues. Unmatched junction bases numbered 8, after V lost 5 bases and J lost 7 bases. Sequencing was performed with immunoSEQ multiplex PCR; in TCRdb, only in-frame clones are kept and a portion is missing. Counted here are fewer than 200,000 clones, approximately 70% occurring once; the ten biggest clones make up roughly 10%. The sequenced sample was memory CD4+ T cells sorted from blood. Subset described: CD45RA-negative fraction. The J gene is TRBJ2-7, the V gene TRBV28, with 10 nucleotides matching TRBD2. The receptor was derived from a man aged 25-45 years in good health. CDR3 coding DNA: TGTGCCAGCAGTACTAGCGGGAAAGCGAATGAGCAGTACTTC. It encodes CASSTSGKANEQYF. Full variable domain (remainder filled in from reference TRBV28 and TRBJ2-7): DVKVTQSSRYLVKRTGEKVFLECVQDMDHENMFWYRQDPGLGLRLIYFSYDVKMKEKGDIPEGYSVSREKKERFSLILESASTNQTSMYLCASSTSGKANEQYFGPGTRLTVT.